This T cell receptor (beta chain) was profiled in a study of blood T cell repertoires in COVID-19. Background on the study: Sites in the United States, Italy and Spain provided acute and convalescent COVID-19 samples. The cDNA or gDNA used as material had been derived from T cells, B-cell-depleted T cells, or PBMCs.

This CDR3 spans 13 amino acids. J gave up 4 bases and V 8 bases, and 8 bases lay outside the gene matches. Germline CDR1 SNHLY, CDR2 FYNNEI. Original methodology: Quantification of nucleated cells was approximated via reference gene primer amplification. The repertoire was sequenced with immunoSEQ multiplex PCR; TCRdb's copy has only in-frame clones and lacks some. V, J and clone size are those of that table, while D and trimming were read from the DNA. The sample records some 210,000 clones, roughly four fifths being singletons. This clonotype was obtained from a woman aged 40 to 50 with acute or convalescent COVID-19. Sequencing used peripheral blood. V is TRBV2 and J is TRBJ2-7, with 7 bases matching TRBD2. The DNA for the CDR3 is TGTGCCAGCCGCGGGACTAACGAGTACGAGCAGTACTTC. Its translation: CASRGTNEYEQYF.